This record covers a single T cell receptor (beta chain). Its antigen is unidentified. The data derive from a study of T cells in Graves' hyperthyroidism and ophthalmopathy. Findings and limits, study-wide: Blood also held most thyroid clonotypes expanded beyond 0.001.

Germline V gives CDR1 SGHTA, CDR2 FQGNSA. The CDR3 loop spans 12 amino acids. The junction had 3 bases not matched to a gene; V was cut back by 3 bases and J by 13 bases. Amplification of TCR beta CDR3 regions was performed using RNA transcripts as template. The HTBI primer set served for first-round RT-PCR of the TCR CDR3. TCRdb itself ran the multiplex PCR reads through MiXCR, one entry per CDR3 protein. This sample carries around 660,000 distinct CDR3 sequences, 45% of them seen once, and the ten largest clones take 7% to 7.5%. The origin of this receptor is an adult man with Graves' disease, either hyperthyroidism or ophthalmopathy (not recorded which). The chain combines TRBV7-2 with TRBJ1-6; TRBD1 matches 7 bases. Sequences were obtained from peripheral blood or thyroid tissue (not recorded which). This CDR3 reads CASSLTGTPLHF. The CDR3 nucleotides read TGTGCCAGCAGCTTGACAGGGACGCCCCTCCACTTT.